In this sample, the clone carrying this T cell receptor (beta chain) turned up once. This entry is derived from a study of blood T cell repertoires in COVID-19. In the study overall: Samples came from the United States, Italy and Spain, spanning acute and convalescent COVID-19. PBMCs, B-cell-depleted T cells, or T cells provided the cDNA or gDNA that made up the material.

The V and J ends lost 3 bases and 5 bases, in that order; junction bases with no gene match: 13. Germline CDR1 and CDR2: KGHSH and LQKENI. There are 17 residues in the CDR3. Per the study methods: By means of reference gene primer amplification, nucleated cell counts were estimated. Clones were sequenced by immunoSEQ multiplex PCR, and TCRdb holds only the in-frame ones, with some missing. That table furnishes V, J and clone size, whereas the DNA furnished D and trimming. In the table there are some 110,000 clones, more than 70% of which are singletons. This sequence joins TRBV18 and TRBJ2-3, with 8 bases matching TRBD2. This clonotype originated in a human donor in a cohort sampled during active COVID-19. The sequenced sample was peripheral blood. For the CDR3, the DNA is TGTGCCAGCTCACCCGACTTACACGGGACTAGGTTAGATACGCAGTATTTT. Its translation: CASSPDLHGTRLDTQYF.